This T cell receptor beta chain was recovered during a study of blood T cell repertoires in COVID-19. About the research overall: Acute and convalescent COVID-19 specimens originated in the United States, Italy and Spain.

Germline loops: CDR1 MGHRA, CDR2 YSYEKL. Trimming took off 0 bases at V and 4 bases at J, with 25 bases between the two ends. CDR3 length: 19 residues. Authors' processing steps: The assay estimated nucleated cells by amplifying reference gene primers. The assay was immunoSEQ multiplex PCR, and TCRdb's table has in-frame clones only and misses some. From that table come the V and J calls and clone size; the DNA was used to work out D and trimming. The sample holds some 320,000 clones, approximately 85% seen once. This clone occurred once. The receptor was isolated from a human donor in a cohort sampled during active COVID-19. This chain links TRBV4-1 with TRBJ2-7, with D possibly being TRBD2 (6 bases). Sequencing was performed on peripheral blood. The CDR3: CASSQDIWGGTTRDYEQYF. In nucleotides, the CDR3 is TGCGCCAGCAGCCAAGACATCTGGGGCGGGACCACCAGGGATTACGAGCAGTACTTC.